A single sample gave rise to the 30 T cell receptor beta chains below, sequenced in a study of response to subunit inactivated influenza vaccine. TCRdb re-called the RT-PCR reads through MiXCR, storing one row per CDR3 protein. This sample has hundreds of thousands of distinct CDR3 sequences, with less than 20% found just once. Sample: PBMCs from blood, taken more than 4 days after vaccination. The receptor source for this set is a man between 50 and 59 years old who received an inactivated influenza vaccine.

The table lists this clonotype with many counts. V gene TRBV12-3 or TRBV12-4 combines with J gene TRBJ1-1, with D tentatively TRBD1 (5 bases). The CDR3 covers 15 residues. V gave up 5 bases and J gave up 1 base, with 14 bases separating them. CDR3 region: CASSTSFDRNTEAFF. For the CDR3, the DNA is TGTGCCAGCAGTACGTCCTTTGACAGGAACACTGAAGCTTTCTTT.

Note on this clonotype: A much larger clonotype is one base distant, so this may be a read error. The chain joins TRBV29-1 to TRBJ2-5; the D is unclear. CDR3 length: 10 amino acids. CDR1 is SQVTM, CDR2 ANQGSEA, per germline. Between the trimmed V and J ends, which lost 6 bases and 3 bases, there was a span of 5 bases. The CDR3: CSVWEETQYF. The CDR3 DNA reads TGCAGCGTGTGGGAAGAGACCCAGTACTTC.

This clonotype has just a few counts. V is TRBV27 and J is TRBJ1-1, with D unclear. Trimming took off 8 bases at V and 4 bases at J, with 14 bases between the two ends. Looked up from germline, CDR1 is MNHEY and CDR2 is SMNVEV (reference sequence). This CDR3 is 13 amino acids long. This CDR3 reads CASRNLGGTEAFF. Written as DNA, the CDR3 is TGTGCCAGCCGAAACCTGGGTGGCACTGAAGCTTTCTTT.

The table lists this clonotype with a few counts. This chain joins TRBV7-8 and TRBJ2-1; D not certain. Germline lookup yields CDR1 SGHVS and CDR2 FQNEAQ. The CDR3 consists of 15 residues. Between the trimmed V and J ends, which lost 5 bases and 1 base, there was a span of 12 bases. The CDR3 loop is CASSPSPGSYNEQFF. In DNA form, the CDR3 reads TGTGCCAGCAGCCCCAGCCCTGGGTCCTACAATGAGCAGTTCTTC.

The sample holds many counts of this clonotype. V gene TRBV24-1 combines with J gene TRBJ2-1; unclear D gene. Germline CDR1 is KGHDR and CDR2 is SFDVKD. V lost 1 base and J 4 bases, leaving 1 base between the germline ends. The CDR3 sequence is 12 residues long. CDR3 region: CATSDFYNEQFF. The CDR3 nucleotides are TGTGCCACCAGTGATTTTTACAATGAGCAGTTCTTC.

This clonotype was picked up a small number of times. The CDR3: CSARGFTLKGTGNDEQFF. The CDR3 DNA is TGCAGTGCTAGGGGATTTACCCTCAAAGGGACAGGAAACGATGAGCAGTTCTTC. This chain uses TRBV20-1 with TRBJ2-1; 8 bases are a match to TRBD1. J gave up 8 bases and V 3 bases, and 21 bases lay outside the gene matches. The CDR3 totals 18 residues. Germline V lookup: CDR1 DFQATT, CDR2 SNEGSKA (reference sequence).

The chain has TRBV27 and TRBJ2-2; tentative D call: TRBD1 (5 bases). This CDR3 comprises 16 residues. CDR1 is MNHEY and CDR2 is SMNVEV in the germline V gene (reference sequence). The V end lost 3 bases, the J end lost 1 base, and 12 bases lay between the germline ends. The CDR3 coding sequence is TGTGCCAGCAGTTTTGGGTGGCAGGGGAACACCGGGGAGCTGTTTTTT. The encoded protein is CASSFGWQGNTGELFF.

The chain has TRBV6-2 or TRBV6-3 and TRBJ2-1, with 15 bases fitting TRBD2. The V segment lost 5 bases and the J segment 2 bases; nucleotides outside the gene matches: 10. The germline gives CDR1 MNHEY, CDR2 SVGEGT. The length of the CDR3 is 19 residues. The CDR3 coding sequence is TGTGCCAGCAGTCCTGACGGACTAGCGGGGGGGCCTACCTACAATGAGCAGTTCTTC. Translated, it gives CASSPDGLAGGPTYNEQFF.

The chain uses TRBV7-2 and TRBJ1-5; no clear D. Between the trimmed V and J ends, which lost 3 bases and 5 bases, there was a span of 14 bases. The CDR3 is 15 amino acids. Per the germline V gene, CDR1 is SGHTA and CDR2 is FQGNSA. The CDR3 region has the DNA TGTGCCAGCAGCTTGAACGGGGTTCTGGATCAGCCCCAGCATTTT. It encodes CASSLNGVLDQPQHF.

The table lists this clonotype with a few counts. The CDR3 sequence is CASSLQGISGELFF. The CDR3 DNA is TGTGCCAGCAGTTTACAGGGGATCTCCGGGGAGCTGTTTTTT. The chain uses TRBV6-2 or TRBV6-3 and TRBJ2-2; 7 bases are a match to TRBD1. Germline V gene data show CDR1 as MNHEY and CDR2 as SVGEGT. V lost 4 bases to trimming and J lost 6 bases; unmatched junction nucleotides: 5. The length of the CDR3 is 14 residues.

The sample holds many counts of this clonotype. The chain employs TRBV11-2 and TRBJ2-1; 9 nucleotides line up with TRBD1. J was trimmed by 10 bases and V by 6 bases; bases with no gene match: 13. This CDR3 region has 15 residues. Germline V gene lookup returns CDR1 SGHAT and CDR2 FQNNGV. The CDR3 spells CASRFGTGQVGEQFF. The CDR3 nucleotides read TGTGCCAGCAGGTTCGGGACAGGGCAGGTGGGCGAGCAGTTCTTC.

This clonotype was counted between two and nine times. The chain is built from TRBV7-9 and TRBJ2-7; 8 bases are a match to TRBD2. Germline loops: CDR1 SEHNR, CDR2 FQNEAQ (reference sequence). The length of the CDR3 is 15 residues. V lost 5 bases to trimming and J lost 0 bases; unmatched junction nucleotides: 6. The CDR3: CASSAVAGSSYEQYF. As DNA, the CDR3 is TGTGCCAGCAGCGCGGTAGCGGGAAGCTCCTACGAGCAGTACTTC. The full variable domain, completed using reference TRBV7-9 and TRBJ2-7, is DTGVSQNPRHKITKRGQNVTFRCDPISEHNRLYWYRQTLGQGPEFLTYFQNEAQLEKSRLLSDRFSAERPKGSFSTLEIQRTEQGDSAMYLCASSAVAGSSYEQYFGPGTRLTVT.

This rearrangement joins TRBV24-1 to TRBJ2-1; D unclear. V lost 5 bases and J lost 0, with 7 bases in between. CDR1 is KGHDR and CDR2 is SFDVKD in the germline V gene. The CDR3 totals 14 residues. The CDR3 region is CATSGAHSYNEQFF. DNA for the CDR3: TGTGCCACCAGTGGGGCACACTCCTACAATGAGCAGTTCTTC.

J is TRBJ2-4 and V is TRBV11-1; maybe TRBD2 (5 bases). This CDR3 region has 19 residues. Germline CDR1 SGHAT, CDR2 FQDESV (reference sequence). V lost 5 bases to trimming and J lost 0 bases, with 23 bases between them. The CDR3 protein is CASSRSRAEGKLAKNIQYF. The DNA for the CDR3 is TGTGCCAGCAGCCGTTCGCGGGCAGAGGGAAAACTAGCCAAAAACATTCAGTACTTC.

There are many counts of this clonotype. The V call is TRBV20-1, the J call TRBJ2-2; D might be TRBD1 (6 bases). The V end lost 6 bases, the J end lost 4 bases, and 6 bases lay between the germline ends. The CDR3 consists of 11 residues. Per the germline V gene, CDR1 is DFQATT and CDR2 is SNEGSKA (reference sequence). In nucleotides, the CDR3 is TGCAGTGCCAGGGGCACCGGGGAGCTGTTTTTT. It is translated as CSARGTGELFF.

The V and J genes are TRBV6-2 or TRBV6-3 and TRBJ2-4, with TRBD1 matching over 10 bases. CDR1 MNHEY and CDR2 SVGEGT come from the germline V gene. CDR3 length: 17 residues. Trimming at V came to 0 bases and at J to 1 base, leaving 3 bases not matched to a gene. CDR3 amino acids: CASSYSMDRGAKNIQYF. The CDR3 coding sequence is TGTGCCAGCAGTTACTCGATGGACAGGGGGGCCAAAAACATTCAGTACTTC.

In this sample, this clonotype turned up a few times. The rearrangement uses TRBV11-2 and TRBJ2-1; 9 nucleotides line up with TRBD2. CDR1 is SGHAT and CDR2 is FQNNGV in the germline V gene. V lost 1 base to trimming and J lost 4 bases; unmatched junction nucleotides: 8. The CDR3 totals 17 residues. For the CDR3, the DNA is TGTGCCAGCAGCTTAGTCTCCGGACTAGCGAGATACAATGAGCAGTTCTTC. Translating gives CASSLVSGLARYNEQFF.

CDR3 sequence: CASSWTTDTGELFF. The CDR3 region has the DNA TGTGCCAGCAGTTGGACTACTGATACCGGGGAGCTGTTTTTT. V usage is TRBV7-2 and J usage is TRBJ2-2, with a weak D call TRBD2 (6 bases). CDR1 is SGHTA, CDR2 FQGNSA, per germline. The CDR3 spans 14 residues. V dropped 6 bases and J dropped 5 bases, with 13 bases sitting between them. Full variable domain (remainder filled in from reference TRBV7-2 and TRBJ2-2): GAGVSQSPSNKVTEKGKDVELRCDPISGHTALYWYRQSLGQGLEFLIYFQGNSAPDKSGLPSDRFSAERTGGSVSTLTIQRTQQEDSAVYLCASSWTTDTGELFFGEGSRLTVL.

The V call is TRBV7-2, the J call TRBJ1-1; D is uncertain. The CDR3 has 13 amino acids. With 5 bases removed from V and 5 bases from J, the gap between germline ends came to 12 bases. Germline CDR1 SGHTA, CDR2 FQGNSA. The CDR3 coding sequence is TGTGCCAGCAGCCAAATCAGAAAAACTGAAGCTTTCTTT. It encodes CASSQIRKTEAFF.

This clonotype appeared a few times. This sequence joins TRBV9 and TRBJ2-1; D is perhaps TRBD2 (5 bases). Germline V gene data show CDR1 as SGDLS and CDR2 as YYNGEE. This CDR3 is 15 amino acids long. V lost 3 bases and J lost 4, with 14 bases in between. The chain's CDR3 is CASSARGSGYNEQFF. DNA of the CDR3: TGTGCCAGCAGCGCCCGGGGTTCTGGTTACAATGAGCAGTTCTTC.

This clonotype showed up just a few times. CDR3 amino acids: CASSPWTYMNTEAFF. The CDR3 region has the DNA TGTGCCAGCAGCCCCTGGACGTATATGAACACTGAAGCTTTCTTT. The chain employs TRBV7-8 and TRBJ1-1, with D unresolved. V was cut by 5 bases and J by 0 bases, with 13 bases left in between. This CDR3 has 15 amino acids. The germline CDR1 and CDR2 sequences are SGHVS and FQNEAQ.

This chain uses TRBV4-3 with TRBJ2-1; D is unresolved. The CDR3 totals 15 residues. In germline, CDR1 is LGHNA, CDR2 YSLEER. The V gene lost 3 bases and the J gene lost 3 bases, with 12 bases spanning the gap. This CDR3 reads CASSQVTTDYNEQFF. In nucleotides, the CDR3 is TGCGCCAGCAGCCAGGTTACGACTGACTACAATGAGCAGTTCTTC.

The rearrangement links TRBV10-3 to TRBJ2-7, with TRBD2 identical over 10 bases. Per germline, CDR1 ENHRY and CDR2 SYGVKD. CDR3 length: 16 residues. V lost 3 bases to trimming and J lost 5 bases; unmatched junction nucleotides: 10. CDR3 residues: CAISDPSGRGFDEQYF. The CDR3 region has the DNA TGTGCCATCAGTGATCCCAGCGGGAGGGGGTTTGACGAGCAGTACTTC.

This clonotype was picked up many times. This chain links TRBV29-1 with TRBJ1-1; D call uncertain. The CDR3 runs to 15 residues. Germline loops: CDR1 SQVTM, CDR2 ANQGSEA. V lost 6 bases to trimming and J lost 0 bases, with 17 bases between them. This CDR3 reads CSVTRWARMNTEAFF. In DNA form, the CDR3 reads TGCAGCGTCACTAGGTGGGCACGGATGAACACTGAAGCTTTCTTT.

This clonotype was detected a few times. The chain employs TRBV20-1 and TRBJ2-7; 11 bases match TRBD2. Germline CDR1 DFQATT, CDR2 SNEGSKA (reference sequence). Unmatched junction bases numbered 11, after V lost 6 bases and J lost 7 bases. The CDR3 has 14 residues. CDR3 sequence reads: CSAWGTSGSWEQYF. The CDR3 DNA follows: TGCAGTGCCTGGGGTACTAGCGGGAGTTGGGAGCAGTACTTC.

This clonotype was seen a single time. V usage is TRBV19 and J usage is TRBJ1-5; 8 nucleotides match TRBD1. V was clipped by 5 bases and J by 2 bases; unmatched bases: 5. The germline gives CDR1 LNHDA, CDR2 SQIVND (reference sequence). This CDR3 contains 15 residues. CDR3 protein: CASSSRGQGNQPQHF. The CDR3, as DNA: TGTGCCAGTAGTTCCAGGGGGCAAGGCAATCAGCCCCAGCATTTT.

This clonotype was found many times. The chain has TRBV25-1 and TRBJ2-3, with 10 bases aligning to TRBD2. The CDR3 covers 15 residues. V gave up 5 bases and J gave up 2 bases; unmatched junction bases: 4. Germline V gives CDR1 MGHDK, CDR2 SYGVNS. The CDR3 protein is CASSPSGGATDTQYF. CDR3 bases: TGTGCCAGCAGTCCCAGCGGGGGGGCCACAGATACGCAGTATTTT.

The V and J genes are TRBV5-1 and TRBJ2-2; D may be TRBD2 (5 bases). Trimming took 0 bases from V and 9 from J, leaving 12 bases between them. CDR1 and CDR2 (germline): SGHRS, YFSETQ. The CDR3 runs to 14 residues. CDR3 sequence reads: CASSLAGVSRELFF. DNA of the CDR3: TGCGCCAGCAGCTTGGCCGGGGTCAGCCGGGAGCTGTTTTTT.

This clonotype was counted many times. The rearrangement joins TRBV12-3 or TRBV12-4 to TRBJ2-1, with 12 nucleotides matching TRBD2. V gave up 5 bases and J gave up 5 bases; unmatched junction bases: 4. This CDR3 region has 15 residues. The CDR3 DNA follows: TGTGCCAGCAGTGCTAGCGGGGGGGCAAACAATGAGCAGTTCTTC. Translation gives CASSASGGANNEQFF.

The V and J genes are TRBV5-1 and TRBJ2-7, with 10 bases identical to TRBD2. The CDR3 is 15 amino acids. Germline CDR1 is SGHRS and CDR2 is YFSETQ. The trim removed 4 bases at V and 6 bases at J, leaving 10 bases unmatched. CDR3 sequence reads: CASSPSGSRGPEQYF. The CDR3 coding sequence is TGCGCCAGCAGCCCTAGCGGGAGTCGAGGGCCCGAGCAGTACTTC.